Listed here are 24 T cell receptor beta chains from one sample, sequenced in a study of cytomegalovirus exposure and HLA in healthy donors. The PCR contained 60 Vbeta and 13 Jbeta primers. Using immunoSEQ multiplex PCR, the repertoire was profiled, and TCRdb retains in-frame clones only, with some absent. The repertoire consists of 45,000 to 60,000 clones, with roughly 73% occurring once and the leading ten covering about 3.2%. Sequencing was performed on PBMCs. The receptors were sampled from a man aged 18 to 30 in good health and CMV-seronegative.

The J gene is TRBJ2-7, the V gene TRBV6-5, with 10 positions matching TRBD1. This CDR3 spans 15 amino acids. CDR1 is MNHEY, CDR2 SVGAGI, per germline. V gave up 6 bases and J gave up 3 bases; unmatched junction bases: 8. The CDR3 loop reads CASSLATGGIYEQYF. The CDR3 nucleotides read TGTGCCAGCAGCCTAGCGACAGGGGGCATCTACGAGCAGTACTTC.

J is TRBJ1-3 and V is TRBV30; D gene unclear. The CDR3 contains 14 residues. From germline, CDR1 is GTSNPN and CDR2 SVGIG (reference sequence). V was pared by 0 bases and J by 2 bases, with 8 bases between. DNA for the CDR3: TGTGCCTGGAGTGTTGAGCAGGCTGGAAACACCATATATTTT. It codes for CAWSVEQAGNTIYF.

V usage is TRBV7-2 and J usage is TRBJ1-1; TRBD1 matches at 7 bases. V lost 2 bases to trimming and J lost 7 bases; unmatched junction nucleotides: 10. CDR1 is SGHTA and CDR2 is FQGNSA in the germline V gene. This CDR3 comprises 15 residues. Written as DNA, the CDR3 is TGTGCCAGCAGCTTAAACTTGTGGGACAGACATGAAGCTTTCTTT. Its translation is CASSLNLWDRHEAFF.

The V gene is TRBV28, the J gene TRBJ2-1, with 9 bases aligning to TRBD1. Looked up from germline, CDR1 is MDHEN and CDR2 is SYDVKM. The CDR3 spans 17 residues. J lost 13 bases, V lost 8 bases, and 24 bases had no gene match. The CDR3: CASFPGQGFTLGPSQFF. The DNA of the CDR3 is TGTGCCAGCTTTCCGGGACAGGGTTTTACTTTGGGTCCGAGCCAGTTCTTC. The entire variable domain, with the rest obtained from reference TRBV28 and TRBJ2-1, is as follows: DVKVTQSSRYLVKRTGEKVFLECVQDMDHENMFWYRQDPGLGLRLIYFSYDVKMKEKGDIPEGYSVSREKKERFSLILESASTNQTSMYLCASFPGQGFTLGPSQFFGPGTRLTVL.

This chain joins TRBV29-1 and TRBJ2-1; 13 bases match TRBD2. Germline V lookup: CDR1 SQVTM, CDR2 ANQGSEA. The CDR3 loop spans 13 amino acids. Unmatched junction bases numbered 7, after V lost 4 bases and J lost 13 bases. DNA for the CDR3: TGCAGCGTTGGGACTAGCGGGAGTCTCGGCCAGTTCTTC. Translated, it gives CSVGTSGSLGQFF.

This chain uses TRBV14 with TRBJ2-1; 7 nucleotides match TRBD1. CDR1 and CDR2 (germline): SGHDN, FVKESK. The CDR3 is 15 amino acids. The V segment lost 4 bases and the J segment 6 bases; nucleotides outside the gene matches: 9. The chain's CDR3 is CASSRPGTVSNEQFF. The CDR3 nucleotides read TGTGCCAGCAGCCGACCCGGGACAGTCAGCAATGAGCAGTTCTTC.

The V and J genes are TRBV4-3 and TRBJ2-1; 12 bases align to TRBD2. The CDR3 consists of 15 residues. J lost 7 bases, V lost 1 base, and 2 bases had no gene match. Germline CDR1 and CDR2: LGHNA and YSLEER. As DNA, the CDR3 is TGCGCCAGCAGCCAAGGACTAGCGGGAGTTAATGAGCAGTTCTTC. As protein: CASSQGLAGVNEQFF.

The genes are TRBV6-5 and TRBJ2-1; 7 nucleotides match TRBD2. Germline V CDR1 and CDR2: MNHEY, SVGAGI. Losses at the gene ends were 2 bases for V and 4 bases for J; bases not matched to a gene: 8. The CDR3 length is 16 residues. The CDR3 sequence: CASSYIPSGDYNEQFF. The DNA for the CDR3 is TGTGCCAGCAGTTACATTCCTAGCGGCGATTACAATGAGCAGTTCTTC.

J is TRBJ2-3 and V is TRBV9; 8 nucleotides match TRBD2. V shed 4 bases, J shed 5 bases, and the junction held 6 bases outside the gene matches. The CDR3 is 14 amino acids. Germline V gives CDR1 SGDLS, CDR2 YYNGEE. The CDR3 region has the DNA TGTGCCAGCAGCCTCGGGGGGGCTTTAGATACGCAGTATTTT. It is translated as CASSLGGALDTQYF.

This clone was recorded a few times. The chain is built from TRBV5-1 and TRBJ2-5; a possible D gene is TRBD2 (6 bases). Germline V lookup: CDR1 SGHRS, CDR2 YFSETQ. CDR3 size: 15 residues. Trimming cost V 5 bases and J 6 bases, with 20 bases left between them. The CDR3 loop is CASSRTGGEAQTQYF. As DNA, the CDR3 is TGCGCCAGCAGTCGCACCGGGGGAGAGGCTCAGACCCAGTACTTC.

This clone was seen a few times. This chain links TRBV4-3 with TRBJ2-7, with 8 bases identical to TRBD2. Germline V lookup: CDR1 LGHNA, CDR2 YSLEER. The CDR3 is 15 amino acids. J was trimmed by 3 bases and V by 0 bases; bases with no gene match: 4. The chain's CDR3 is CASSQDSSGSYEQYF. The DNA of the CDR3 is TGCGCCAGCAGCCAAGATTCCAGCGGGAGCTACGAGCAGTACTTC.

V gene TRBV11-1 combines with J gene TRBJ2-7; D not certain. The CDR3 extends over 13 amino acids. The germline V gene encodes CDR1 SGHAT and CDR2 FQDESV (reference sequence). V dropped 5 bases and J dropped 1 base, with 9 bases sitting between them. CDR3 sequence: CASSPPQSYEQYF. The DNA of the CDR3 is TGTGCCAGCAGCCCTCCCCAGTCCTACGAGCAGTACTTC.

This clone has a handful of counts. V and J are TRBV2 and TRBJ2-5; TRBD2 agrees at 10 bases. This CDR3 has 18 amino acids. With V trimmed by 0 bases and J by 5 bases, 12 bases remained unmatched. From germline, CDR1 is SNHLY and CDR2 FYNNEI. The CDR3 DNA reads as TGTGCCAGCAGTGAAGCGCTTTTCGCTAGCGGGAGAGGGGAGACCCAGTACTTC. This sequence encodes CASSEALFASGRGETQYF.

V and J are TRBV9 and TRBJ2-1; 12 bases fit TRBD2. V was clipped by 3 bases and J by 7 bases; unmatched bases: 5. The CDR3 has 15 amino acids. CDR1 and CDR2 (germline): SGDLS, YYNGEE. CDR3 nucleotides: TGTGCCAGCAGCGCCCTAGCGGGAGGGATAAATGAGCAGTTCTTC. This gives the protein CASSALAGGINEQFF.

V and J are TRBV4-3 and TRBJ1-1; 8 bases line up with TRBD1. The CDR3 spans 16 residues. Germline assignment: CDR1 LGHNA and CDR2 YSLEER. V was clipped by 2 bases and J by 4 bases; unmatched bases: 9. The CDR3 here is CASSQRAGGRGTEAFF. CDR3 DNA: TGCGCCAGCAGCCAAAGGGCAGGGGGCAGGGGCACTGAAGCTTTCTTT.

The chain links TRBV27 to TRBJ1-1; possible D gene TRBD1, 6 bases. V lost 4 bases to trimming and J lost 6 bases, with 18 bases between them. Germline V gene data show CDR1 as MNHEY and CDR2 as SMNVEV (reference sequence). This CDR3 is built from 15 residues. Here the CDR3 reads CASSSFLRGEAEAFF. The DNA for the CDR3 is TGTGCCAGCAGTTCCTTCCTCAGGGGAGAGGCTGAAGCTTTCTTT.

The chain employs TRBV6-5 and TRBJ2-7, with D possibly being TRBD1 (6 bases). Germline assignment: CDR1 MNHEY and CDR2 SVGAGI. The CDR3 sequence is 15 residues long. V lost 2 bases, J lost 0 bases, and 11 bases lay in between. CDR3 loop: CASSYTGPTSYEQYF. CDR3 in DNA: TGTGCCAGCAGTTACACAGGGCCTACCTCCTACGAGCAGTACTTC.

V gene TRBV7-8 combines with J gene TRBJ2-1; 7 bases are a match to TRBD2. This CDR3 spans 16 amino acids. The V gene end was trimmed by 4 bases and the J gene end by 7 bases; junction bases not matched to a gene: 13. CDR1 and CDR2 from the germline V gene are SGHVS and FQNEAQ. The CDR3 loop is CASSSKLAAFRNEQFF. The CDR3 nucleotides read TGTGCCAGCAGCTCCAAGCTAGCGGCCTTCCGGAATGAGCAGTTCTTC.

The chain carries TRBV27 and TRBJ2-7; 7 nucleotides agree with TRBD2. Trimming cost V 6 bases and J 2 bases; bases outside gene matches: 7. Germline V gene sequence: CDR1 MNHEY, CDR2 SMNVEV (reference sequence). This CDR3 is 14 amino acids long. The CDR3 region has the DNA TGTGCCAGCAGACTTAGCGGGCCGACCTACGAGCAGTACTTC. Its protein product is CASRLSGPTYEQYF.

This sequence joins TRBV15 and TRBJ2-5, with unresolved D. Germline V CDR1 and CDR2: LNHNV, YYDKDF (reference sequence). There are 12 residues in the CDR3. The V end was cut by 0 bases, the J end by 8 bases, with 7 bases between. CDR3 region: CATSRDPPTQYF. As DNA, the CDR3 is TGTGCCACCAGCAGAGATCCCCCTACCCAGTACTTC. Complete variable domain (other parts from reference TRBV15 and TRBJ2-5): DAMVIQNPRYQVTQFGKPVTLSCSQTLNHNVMYWYQQKSSQAPKLLFHYYDKDFNNEADTPDNFQSRRPNTSFCFLDIRSPGLGDTAMYLCATSRDPPTQYFGPGTRLLVL.

The chain joins TRBV4-2 to TRBJ1-1, with unresolved D. Germline V gene sequence: CDR1 LGHNA, CDR2 YNFKEQ. The CDR3 runs to 15 residues. Deletions cut 2 bases from V and 1 base from J, with 11 bases between. CDR3 nucleotides: TGTGCCAGCAGCCAATCGGGTTCTCGGAACACTGAAGCTTTCTTT. Translating it yields CASSQSGSRNTEAFF.

This clone was observed once. The V call is TRBV6-5, the J call TRBJ2-7, with D possibly TRBD2 on 5 matching bases. The CDR3 loop spans 14 amino acids. Germline assignment: CDR1 MNHEY and CDR2 SVGAGI. The germline V and J ends were trimmed by 5 bases and 3 bases, with 14 bases remaining between them. CDR3 sequence (DNA): TGTGCCAGCAGTCTCGCGGGTTCGAGCTACGAGCAGTACTTC. Translation: CASSLAGSSYEQYF.

The chain's CDR3 is CSVDSGAEAFF. CDR3 DNA: TGCAGCGTTGACTCGGGGGCTGAAGCTTTCTTT. J is TRBJ1-1 and V is TRBV29-1; tentative D call: TRBD1 (5 bases). Germline loops: CDR1 SQVTM, CDR2 ANQGSEA. The ends were cut back, 3 bases at V and 6 bases at J, with 8 bases in the middle. This CDR3 is built from 11 residues.

The genes are TRBV9 and TRBJ1-6; a possible D gene is TRBD1 (5 bases). V was cut by 1 base and J by 7 bases, with 9 bases left in between. Germline CDR1 is SGDLS and CDR2 is YYNGEE. The CDR3 totals 14 residues. The CDR3 is CASSVSRANSPLHF. CDR3 in DNA: TGTGCCAGCAGCGTATCCAGGGCAAATTCACCCCTCCACTTT.